The 21 T cell receptor beta chains below were found in one sample sequenced in a study of persistence of HIV-infected CD4 T cells. Their target antigens are unknown. Lysates of CMV-infected fibroblasts at 10 ug/mL stimulated these cells. Sorting selected CD4+ T cells upregulating both CD40 ligand and CD69. Sequencing used immunoSEQ version 4 in survey mode. Assay used: immunoSEQ multiplex PCR; TCRdb lists only in-frame clones, some missing. This table has just under 20,000 clones, approximately 80% appearing once. The sample consisted of CD4+ T cells sorted from PBMCs after 18-hour stimulation, taken from a patient who received antiretroviral therapy. The source is an adult man with HIV who was CMV-seropositive.

The genes are TRBV5-8 and TRBJ2-1; the D call may be TRBD1 or TRBD2 (5 bases each). In germline, CDR1 is SGHTS, CDR2 YDEGEE. V was shortened by 4 bases and J by 4 bases, with 15 bases between the two germline ends. This CDR3 has 15 amino acids. As DNA, the CDR3 is TGTGCCAGCAGCCCTACGGGACGGGGATACAATGAGCAGTTCTTC. This gives the protein CASSPTGRGYNEQFF.

The rearrangement joins TRBV7-9 to TRBJ1-4; possible D gene TRBD1, 5 bases. Looked up from germline, CDR1 is SEHNR and CDR2 is FQNEAQ (reference sequence). The CDR3 contains 15 residues. The V end was cut by 7 bases, the J end by 4 bases, with 16 bases between. The CDR3 protein is CASTQGRVDNEKLFF. The CDR3 bases are TGTGCCAGCACTCAGGGTCGGGTAGATAATGAAAAACTGTTTTTT.

This chain uses TRBV19 with TRBJ1-5; a weak D match, TRBD1 (5 bases). CDR1 and CDR2 (germline): LNHDA, SQIVND (reference sequence). The CDR3 runs 15 residues. Trimming left V 2 bases short and J 1 base short, with 9 bases between. The CDR3 coding sequence is TGTGCCAGTAGTATAAGGGGTTCGAGCAATCAGCCCCAGCATTTT. Protein product: CASSIRGSSNQPQHF.

This clone was seen only a few times. This sequence joins TRBV2 and TRBJ1-1; D is ambiguous. Germline V lookup: CDR1 SNHLY, CDR2 FYNNEI. CDR3 length equals 13 residues. V shed 5 bases and J shed 1 base, with 8 bases lying between them. CDR3 residues: CASSQEGNTEAFF. The CDR3 DNA is TGTGCCAGCAGTCAGGAGGGGAACACTGAAGCTTTCTTT. The full variable domain, completed using reference TRBV2 and TRBJ1-1, is EPEVTQTPSHQVTQMGQEVILRCVPISNHLYFYWYRQILGQKVEFLVSFYNNEISEKSEIFDDQFSVERPDGSNFTLKIRSTKLEDSAMYFCASSQEGNTEAFFGQGTRLTVV.

The chain is built from TRBV3-1 (or the pseudogene TRBV3-2) and TRBJ1-2; 9 nucleotides line up with TRBD1. The CDR3 consists of 15 residues. With 4 bases clipped from V and 4 bases from J, the junction kept 7 bases outside the gene matches. Germline lookup yields CDR1 LGHDT and CDR2 YNNKEL (reference sequence). The CDR3 sequence: CASSLTGTGIYGYTF. The CDR3 nucleotides are TGTGCCAGCAGCCTTACCGGGACAGGGATCTATGGCTACACCTTC.

The gene calls are TRBV19 and TRBJ1-2; tentatively, D is TRBD1 (6 bases). Per the germline V gene, CDR1 is LNHDA and CDR2 is SQIVND (reference sequence). The CDR3 extends over 16 amino acids. The germline V and J ends were trimmed by 3 bases and 4 bases, with 18 bases remaining between them. CDR3 amino acids: CASSITRQVAGYGYTF. The CDR3 DNA is TGTGCCAGTAGTATTACCAGACAGGTGGCGGGCTATGGCTACACCTTC.

The gene calls are TRBV6-7 and TRBJ2-7; D ambiguous. TRBV6-7 is assigned to the ORF class and has an uncertain function. The CDR3 is 12 amino acids. With 6 bases removed from V and 1 base from J, the gap between germline ends came to 7 bases. CDR3 region: CASRGESYEQYF. The CDR3, as DNA: TGTGCCAGCAGGGGTGAGTCCTACGAGCAGTACTTC.

DNA of the CDR3: TGTGCCAGCAGTTACGGACAGTCCACAGATACGCAGTATTTT. This sequence encodes CASSYGQSTDTQYF. The chain employs TRBV6-5 and TRBJ2-3; a weak D match, TRBD1 (6 bases). CDR3 size: 14 residues. V lost 2 bases, J lost 2 bases, and 8 bases lay in between. Germline V gives CDR1 MNHEY, CDR2 SVGAGI.

This chain uses TRBV4-1 with TRBJ2-1, with D possibly being TRBD1 or TRBD2 (5 bases each). This CDR3 is built from 16 residues. Germline V lookup: CDR1 MGHRA, CDR2 YSYEKL. V lost 0 bases, J lost 2 bases, and 11 bases lay in between. CDR3 DNA: TGCGCCAGCAGCCAAGAGACGGGACGAACCTACAATGAGCAGTTCTTC. Protein sequence: CASSQETGRTYNEQFF.

The rearrangement links TRBV14 to TRBJ1-6; D gene unclear. This CDR3 comprises 17 residues. The germline V gene encodes CDR1 SGHDN and CDR2 FVKESK. With 0 bases removed from V and 1 base from J, the gap between germline ends came to 10 bases. The DNA for the CDR3 is TGTGCCAGCAGCCAAGATTTGGGTGGTTCCTATAATTCACCCCTCCACTTT. This codes for CASSQDLGGSYNSPLHF.

The chain couples TRBV14 to TRBJ2-7; no clear D. From germline, CDR1 is SGHDN and CDR2 FVKESK. The V gene lost 4 bases and the J gene lost 0 bases, with 7 bases spanning the gap. The CDR3 runs 13 residues. The CDR3 DNA sequence: TGTGCCAGCAGCCGTGAAAGCTCCTACGAGCAGTACTTC. Its protein is CASSRESSYEQYF.

V is TRBV28 and J is TRBJ1-5; no definite D call. The CDR3 length is 16 residues. Germline lookup yields CDR1 MDHEN and CDR2 SYDVKM. Trimming removed 6 bases from V and 0 bases from J, with 15 bases in between. The CDR3 here is CASSLRRVYSNQPQHF. DNA for the CDR3: TGTGCCAGCAGCCTCCGGAGGGTCTATAGCAATCAGCCCCAGCATTTT.

This clone has only one observation. The chain uses TRBV5-1 and TRBJ1-6; unclear D gene. CDR1 SGHRS and CDR2 YFSETQ come from the germline V gene. The CDR3 contains 13 residues. The V end was cut by 7 bases, the J end by 9 bases, with 14 bases between. The CDR3 reads CASGMGESSPLHF. The DNA for the CDR3 is TGCGCCAGCGGCATGGGTGAGAGTTCACCCCTCCACTTT.

The rearrangement uses TRBV10-3 and TRBJ1-3; 7 nucleotides agree with TRBD1. V shed 11 bases, J shed 0 bases, and the junction held 10 bases outside the gene matches. Germline lookup yields CDR1 ENHRY and CDR2 SYGVKD. The CDR3 loop spans 15 amino acids. The chain's CDR3 is CASRGDANSGNTIYF. The DNA of the CDR3 is TGTGCCTCCAGGGGGGACGCTAACTCTGGAAACACCATATATTTT.

This clone was seen only once. The rearrangement links TRBV19 to TRBJ2-6; a weak D match, TRBD1 (5 bases). Germline CDR1 and CDR2: LNHDA and SQIVND (reference sequence). This CDR3 is built from 15 residues. Deletions cut 7 bases from V and 0 bases from J, with 10 bases between. CDR3 loop: CASKGADSGANVLTF. CDR3 sequence (DNA): TGTGCCAGTAAAGGGGCAGACTCTGGGGCCAACGTCCTGACTTTC.

V usage is TRBV6-5 and J usage is TRBJ1-1; D gene uncertain. The CDR3 extends over 13 amino acids. Germline CDR1 and CDR2: MNHEY and SVGAGI. Deletions cut 1 base from V and 1 base from J, with 4 bases between. The DNA of the CDR3 is TGTGCCAGCAGTTACTGGGAGAACACTGAAGCTTTCTTT. Translated: CASSYWENTEAFF.

The V call is TRBV9, the J call TRBJ1-5; D perhaps matches TRBD1 (6 bases). The germline CDR1 and CDR2 sequences are SGDLS and YYNGEE. The CDR3 length is 12 residues. V dropped 4 bases and J dropped 9 bases, with 11 bases sitting between them. CDR3 DNA sequence: TGTGCCAGCAGCCAAGTAGGGGGGCCCCAGCATTTT. Residues: CASSQVGGPQHF.

The gene calls are TRBV3-1 (or the pseudogene TRBV3-2) and TRBJ1-6; the D is unclear. The CDR3 length is 18 residues. Per the germline V gene, CDR1 is LGHDT and CDR2 is YNNKEL (reference sequence). V was trimmed by 5 bases and J by 5 bases, leaving 22 bases between them. The CDR3 nucleotides read TGTGCCAGCAGCTTTAGTAGTCCCATCATACATCATAATTCACCCCTCCACTTT. This codes for CASSFSSPIIHHNSPLHF.

The V gene is TRBV5-4, the J gene TRBJ1-1; D possibly corresponds to TRBD1 (6 bases). V was clipped by 4 bases and J by 0 bases, with 13 bases between them. The germline gives CDR1 SGHNT, CDR2 YYREEE (reference sequence). This CDR3 spans 15 amino acids. Here the CDR3 reads CASSRTALLNTEAFF. The CDR3 DNA sequence: TGTGCCAGCAGCCGGACAGCACTTTTGAACACTGAAGCTTTCTTT.

The chain couples TRBV29-1 to TRBJ2-1; TRBD1 matches at 7 bases. Per the germline V gene, CDR1 is SQVTM and CDR2 is ANQGSEA. Unmatched junction bases numbered 8, after V lost 5 bases and J lost 4 bases. The CDR3 is 14 amino acids. CDR3: CSVRKGTVYNEQFF. CDR3 nucleotides: TGCAGCGTTCGGAAAGGGACAGTTTACAATGAGCAGTTCTTC.

The chain links TRBV12-5 to TRBJ1-1; D is perhaps TRBD1 (6 bases). This CDR3 is 14 amino acids long. Trimming took 6 bases from V and 5 from J, leaving 16 bases between them. Germline CDR1 LGHNT, CDR2 FRNRAP. DNA of the CDR3: TGTGCTAGTGGCCCCCGGGGGGCGATTACTGAAGCTTTCTTT. It specifies CASGPRGAITEAFF.